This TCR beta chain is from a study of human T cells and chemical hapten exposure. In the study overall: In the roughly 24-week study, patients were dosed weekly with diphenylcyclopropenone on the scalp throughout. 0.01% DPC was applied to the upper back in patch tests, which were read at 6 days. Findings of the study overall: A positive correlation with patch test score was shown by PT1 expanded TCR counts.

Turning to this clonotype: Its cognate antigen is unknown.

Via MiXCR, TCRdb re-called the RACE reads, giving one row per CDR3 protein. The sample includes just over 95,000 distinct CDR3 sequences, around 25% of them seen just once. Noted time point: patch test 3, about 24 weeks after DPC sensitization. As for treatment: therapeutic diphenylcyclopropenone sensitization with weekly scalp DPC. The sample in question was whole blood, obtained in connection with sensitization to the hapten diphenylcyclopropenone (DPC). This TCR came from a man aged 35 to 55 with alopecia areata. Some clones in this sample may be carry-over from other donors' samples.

CDR3 region: CASGGPGYQETQYF. CDR3 nucleotides: TGTGCCAGCGGCGGTCCGGGGTACCAAGAGACCCAGTACTTC. The gene calls are TRBV2 and TRBJ2-5, with D possibly TRBD2 on 5 matching bases. V was trimmed by 8 bases and J by 0 bases, leaving 13 bases between them. This CDR3 region has 14 residues. Germline CDR1 reads SNHLY; CDR2 reads FYNNEI.